This T cell receptor beta chain came from a study of naive and memory T cell subsets. The CDR3 extends over 14 amino acids. Germline V gene lookup returns CDR1 DFQATT and CDR2 SNEGSKA (reference sequence). Trimming at V came to 5 bases and at J to 3 bases, leaving 7 bases not matched to a gene. Both TRBC1 and TRBC2 were covered by a beta constant-region primer of two equimolar oligonucleotides. Four rounds of PCR amplified the ligated cDNA using nested alpha and beta constant-region primers plus SP2. TCRdb reanalysed the UMI-ligation and nested PCR reads using MiXCR and keeps one entry per CDR3 protein. The top ten clones hold approximately 2.6% of a sample with 90,000 to 120,000 distinct CDR3 sequences, about 14% of them seen once. Note on this clonotype: Its antigen is as yet unknown.

Whole-study findings and limits: A few larger clonotypes appeared in naive repertoires, especially CD8, possibly memory cells re-expressing CD45RA. Between naive and memory subsets, TCR abundance power law exponents differed. Naive and memory repertoire findings lacked a ground truth for validation.

Source material: naive CD8+ T cells from blood. This clonotype was sampled from a human donor in good health. The chain employs TRBV20-1 and TRBJ2-1; 7 nucleotides agree with TRBD1. CDR3 sequence: CSAPGTAVYNEQFF. Written as DNA, the CDR3 is TGCAGTGCTCCCGGGACAGCGGTCTACAATGAGCAGTTCTTC.